The sequence of this T cell receptor (beta chain) was determined in a study of patients and donors after allogeneic stem cell transplantation. In its sample, this clonotype was seen a few times. Germline values: CDR1 SGHRS, CDR2 YFSETQ. Trimming stripped 4 bases from V and 6 bases from J, with 11 bases between. The CDR3 length is 13 residues. TCRdb passed the RT-PCR reads through MiXCR, listing each CDR3 protein once. The table shows about 410,000 distinct CDR3 sequences, with under 20% occurring only once. The chain has TRBV5-1 and TRBJ2-1, with D perhaps being TRBD1 or TRBD2 (5 bases each). The receptor was derived from a human donor who was either an allogeneic HSCT recipient or a stem cell or donor lymphocyte infusion donor (not recorded which). It is not recorded whose cells these are; they may come from a transplant donor. Sequenced: blood, either unsorted or a sorted T cell fraction (not recorded which). CDR3 sequence (DNA): TGCGCCAGCAGCCGGGACCTCGGCAATGAGCAGTTCTTC. This translates into CASSRDLGNEQFF.